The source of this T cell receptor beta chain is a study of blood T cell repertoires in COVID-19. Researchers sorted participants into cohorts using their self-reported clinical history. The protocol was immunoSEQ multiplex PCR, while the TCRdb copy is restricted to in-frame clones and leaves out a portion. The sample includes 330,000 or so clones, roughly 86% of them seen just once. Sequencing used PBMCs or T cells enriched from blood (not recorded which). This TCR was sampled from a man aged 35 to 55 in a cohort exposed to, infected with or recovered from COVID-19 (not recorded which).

CDR3 in DNA: TGTGCCAGCTCACCATTGGAGGGCACCGGGGAGCTGTTTTTT. The encoded protein is CASSPLEGTGELFF. This chain joins TRBV18 and TRBJ2-2, with a possible D match to TRBD2 (6 bases). The germline V gene has CDR1 KGHSH and CDR2 LQKENI. CDR3 size: 14 residues. V dropped 2 bases and J dropped 4 bases, with 8 bases sitting between them.